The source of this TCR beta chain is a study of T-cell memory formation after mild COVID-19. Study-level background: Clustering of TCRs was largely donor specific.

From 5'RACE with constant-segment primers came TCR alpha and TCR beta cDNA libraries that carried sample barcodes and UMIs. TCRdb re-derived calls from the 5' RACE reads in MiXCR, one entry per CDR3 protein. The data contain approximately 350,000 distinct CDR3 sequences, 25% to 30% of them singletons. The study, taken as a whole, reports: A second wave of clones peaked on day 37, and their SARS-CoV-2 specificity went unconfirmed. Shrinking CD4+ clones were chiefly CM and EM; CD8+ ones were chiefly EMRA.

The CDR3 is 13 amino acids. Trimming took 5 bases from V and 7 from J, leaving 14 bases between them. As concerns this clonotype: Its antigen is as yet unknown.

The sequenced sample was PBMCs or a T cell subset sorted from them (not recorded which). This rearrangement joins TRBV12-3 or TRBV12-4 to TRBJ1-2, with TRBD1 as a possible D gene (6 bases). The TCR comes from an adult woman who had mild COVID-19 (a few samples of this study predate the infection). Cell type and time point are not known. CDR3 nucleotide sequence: TGTGCCAGCAGTCCACAGGGAACCTCTGGCTACACCTTC. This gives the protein CASSPQGTSGYTF.